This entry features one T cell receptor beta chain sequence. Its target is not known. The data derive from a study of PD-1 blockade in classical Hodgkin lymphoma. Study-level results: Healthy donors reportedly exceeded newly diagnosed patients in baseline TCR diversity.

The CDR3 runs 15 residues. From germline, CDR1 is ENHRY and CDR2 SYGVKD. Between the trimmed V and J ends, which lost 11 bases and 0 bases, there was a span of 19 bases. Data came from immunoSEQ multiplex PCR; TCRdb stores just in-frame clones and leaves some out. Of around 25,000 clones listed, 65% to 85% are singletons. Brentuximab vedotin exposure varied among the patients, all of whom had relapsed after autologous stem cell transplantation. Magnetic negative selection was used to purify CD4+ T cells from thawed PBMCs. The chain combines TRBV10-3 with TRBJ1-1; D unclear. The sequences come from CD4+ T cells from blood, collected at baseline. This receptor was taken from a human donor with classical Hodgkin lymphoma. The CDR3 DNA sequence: TGTGCCTCCTTGGGCCACACTGCCATGAACACTGAAGCTTTCTTT. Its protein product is CASLGHTAMNTEAFF.